A single sample is the source of the 23 T cell receptor beta chains below, sequenced in a study of T cell repertoires in cytomegalovirus infection. The antigens these receptors bind are not known. MiXCR, applied by TCRdb to the reads, yields one record per CDR3 protein. The profile shows 830,000 or so distinct CDR3 sequences, less than 35% of them singletons. This specimen was cultured CD8+ T cells from PBMCs, taken from culture after CMV antigen stimulation. All receptors derive from a human donor in good health (CMV status not recorded). Some clones in this sample may be carry-over from other donors' samples.

This chain connects TRBV4-1 to TRBJ1-1, with 8 positions matching TRBD1. This CDR3 has 15 amino acids. The ends lost 3 bases at V and 4 bases at J; junction bases unmatched: 7. The germline V gene encodes CDR1 MGHRA and CDR2 YSYEKL. The CDR3 nucleotides are TGCGCCAGCAGCCATGGACAGGGTGTCGGCACTGAAGCTTTCTTT. Protein product: CASSHGQGVGTEAFF.

This clonotype was detected many times. The genes are TRBV7-2 and TRBJ2-2, with 12 positions matching TRBD2. V trimming: 4 bases; J trimming: 4 bases; junction bases outside the gene matches: 7. This CDR3 region has 17 residues. Germline loops: CDR1 SGHTA, CDR2 FQGNSA. The CDR3 protein is CASSYPSGGAGTGELFF. CDR3 in DNA: TGTGCCAGCAGCTACCCTAGCGGGGGGGCCGGCACCGGGGAGCTGTTTTTT.

A note on this clonotype: Germline is not matched at one junction end, which may reflect a read error. The CDR3 nucleotides are TGTCCCAGCAGCCCAGGTGGGAGTTCTTACACTGAAGCTTTCTTT. Its protein product is CPSSPGGSSYTEAFF. The genes are TRBV27 and TRBJ1-1; D is unclear. This CDR3 comprises 15 residues. Germline CDR1 reads MNHEY; CDR2 reads SMNVEV (reference sequence).

The chain recombines TRBV7-4 with TRBJ1-1; D is perhaps TRBD1 (5 bases). The CDR3 is 15 amino acids. CDR1 is SGHVT and CDR2 is SQSDAQ in the germline V gene. Trimming removed 4 bases at V and 0 bases at J, with 12 bases between. The CDR3 DNA is TGTGCCAGCAGCTGGGGGGTGGGAATGAACACTGAAGCTTTCTTT. It encodes CASSWGVGMNTEAFF.

This clonotype was counted only a few times. Being one base from a much bigger clone, this may be a read error. V gene TRBV7-6 combines with J gene TRBJ2-1; TRBD1 is a possible D gene (6 bases). The CDR3 covers 16 residues. V lost 4 bases and J 1 base, leaving 14 bases between the germline ends. The germline V gene has CDR1 SGHVS and CDR2 FNYEAQ. The CDR3 DNA sequence: TGTGCCAGCAGCTCATCAACAGGGATATCCTACAATGAGCAGTTCTTC. Translation: CASSSSTGISYNEQFF.

V is TRBV2 and J is TRBJ2-5; D not resolved. The V end was cut by 3 bases, the J end by 11 bases, with 13 bases between. Germline V gene data show CDR1 as SNHLY and CDR2 as FYNNEI. The CDR3 loop spans 12 amino acids. CDR3 region: CASSDTIRRQYF. CDR3 DNA: TGTGCCAGCAGTGACACGATCCGCCGACAGTACTTC.

The rearrangement links TRBV6-1 to TRBJ1-5; D is unresolved. The V and J ends lost 2 bases and 0 bases respectively, with 5 bases between them. Germline V gene data show CDR1 as MNHNS and CDR2 as SASEGT. The CDR3 is 14 residues long. The CDR3 protein is CASSEWSSNQPQHF. The CDR3 coding sequence is TGTGCCAGCAGTGAATGGAGTAGCAATCAGCCCCAGCATTTT.

As regards this clonotype: A read error may be the cause here, since a much bigger clone is one base away. The V gene is TRBV12-3 or TRBV12-4, the J gene TRBJ1-2, with unresolved D. There are 16 residues in the CDR3. V dropped 6 bases and J dropped 8 bases, with 25 bases sitting between them. The CDR3 is CASSPRVGRSNWGYTF. CDR3 in DNA: TGTGCCAGCAGCCCCAGAGTCGGGAGAAGCAATTGGGGCTACACCTTC.

This clonotype came up a few times. V is TRBV7-8 and J is TRBJ1-4; D gene uncertain. The CDR3 sequence is 14 residues long. Germline V gene data show CDR1 as SGHVS and CDR2 as FQNEAQ. Trimming removed 3 bases from V and 5 bases from J, with 10 bases in between. CDR3: CASSFRQPNEKLFF. The CDR3 DNA is TGTGCCAGCAGCTTTCGGCAGCCAAATGAAAAACTGTTTTTT.

This clonotype showed up many times. The chain has TRBV12-3 or TRBV12-4 and TRBJ2-3, with no clear D. There are 15 residues in the CDR3. Trimming shortened V by 4 bases and J by 1 base, and 12 bases separated the two germline ends. The CDR3 DNA follows: TGTGCCAGCAGTTCGCTCTCCTATGGCACAGATACGCAGTATTTT. Translated: CASSSLSYGTDTQYF.

Only a few counts were recorded for this clonotype. The gene calls are TRBV7-3 and TRBJ1-2, with D maybe TRBD1 (5 bases). This CDR3 is built from 12 residues. Trimming stripped 10 bases from V and 8 bases from J, with 17 bases between. CDR1 and CDR2 from the germline V gene are SGHTA and FQGTGA. CDR3 nucleotide sequence: TGTGCCATCCCGTCCCTCTCAGGGGGCTACACCTTC. Translation: CAIPSLSGGYTF.

Comments on this clonotype: At one end the junction does not follow the germline gene, possibly because of a read error. This chain links TRBV7-7 with TRBJ2-3; the D gene is possibly TRBD2 (5 bases). This CDR3 comprises 17 residues. The V gene's germline CDR1 is SSHAT and CDR2 FNYEAQ (reference sequence). The CDR3 sequence is CASSLEGRPSSTDTQYF. In nucleotides, the CDR3 is TGTGCTAGCAGCTTAGAGGGTAGACCATCTAGCACAGATACGCAGTATTTT.

This sequence joins TRBV7-9 and TRBJ2-1, with 11 bases fitting TRBD1. Trimming at V came to 4 bases and at J to 8 bases, leaving 4 bases not matched to a gene. Germline lookup yields CDR1 SEHNR and CDR2 FQNEAQ (reference sequence). The CDR3 length is 14 residues. As DNA, the CDR3 is TGTGCCAGCAGCTCCGGACAGGGGGCCGATGAGCAGTTCTTC. Its translation: CASSSGQGADEQFF.

This chain uses TRBV12-3 or TRBV12-4 with TRBJ1-2; TRBD1 aligns across 10 bases. The CDR3 is 13 residues long. The trim removed 6 bases at V and 14 bases at J, leaving 12 bases unmatched. The CDR3 loop reads CASSVPGTGVGTF. DNA for the CDR3: TGTGCCAGCAGCGTACCCGGGACAGGGGTAGGGACCTTC.

Regarding this clonotype: It may be a read error: a sequence one base away is much more abundant. This sequence joins TRBV7-6 and TRBJ2-7, with 10 bases matching TRBD2. V gave up 4 bases and J gave up 6 bases; unmatched junction bases: 6. Per germline, CDR1 SGHVS and CDR2 FNYEAQ. The CDR3 spans 14 residues. This CDR3 is CASSSGTSAFEQYF. The DNA of the CDR3 is TGTGCCAGCAGCTCCGGGACTAGCGCCTTCGAGCAGTACTTC.

This chain uses TRBV6-4 with TRBJ2-3, with TRBD1 matching 10 bases. The trim removed 7 bases at V and 4 bases at J, leaving 8 bases unmatched. The CDR3 sequence is 15 residues long. Looked up from germline, CDR1 is MRHNA and CDR2 is SNTAGT. The CDR3 bases are TGTGCCAGCATCAGGACAGGGGGGCTTTCAGATACGCAGTATTTT. Its protein product is CASIRTGGLSDTQYF.

The chain recombines TRBV7-2 with TRBJ2-7; 7 nucleotides line up with TRBD1. This CDR3 spans 16 amino acids. V shed 0 bases, J shed 3 bases, and the junction held 8 bases outside the gene matches. Germline V gene data show CDR1 as SGHTA and CDR2 as FQGNSA. In DNA form, the CDR3 reads TGTGCCAGCAGCTTAGCTTACGGACAGGCTTTCTACGAGCAGTACTTC. Translation: CASSLAYGQAFYEQYF.

This rearrangement joins TRBV28 to TRBJ2-1; tentatively, D is TRBD1 or TRBD2 (5 bases each). This CDR3 region has 12 residues. Germline CDR1 and CDR2: MDHEN and SYDVKM. CDR3 sequence reads: CAAGTIRHEQFF. CDR3 nucleotides: TGTGCGGCCGGGACGATCCGACATGAGCAGTTCTTC.

This clonotype has more than one count but fewer than ten. The chain combines TRBV7-6 with TRBJ1-4; D remains ambiguous. The CDR3 length is 15 residues. V lost 2 bases, J lost 0 bases, and 7 bases lay in between. Germline CDR1 and CDR2: SGHVS and FNYEAQ. CDR3 bases: TGTGCCAGCAGCTTAATGGGATCAACTAATGAAAAACTGTTTTTT. Amino acids: CASSLMGSTNEKLFF.

Many counts were recorded for this clonotype. This chain uses TRBV7-6 with TRBJ2-1; D call uncertain. Germline-derived CDR1 and CDR2 are SGHVS and FNYEAQ. This CDR3 contains 14 residues. V shed 1 base and J shed 0 bases, with 4 bases lying between them. CDR3 DNA: TGTGCCAGCAGCTTAGACCGCTCCTACAATGAGCAGTTCTTC. Translating it yields CASSLDRSYNEQFF.

This clonotype has a handful of counts. The gene calls are TRBV27 and TRBJ1-5, with unresolved D. Germline CDR1 MNHEY, CDR2 SMNVEV (reference sequence). The CDR3 is 15 residues long. Trimming took off 3 bases at V and 6 bases at J, with 15 bases between the two ends. This chain's CDR3 is CASSFVAGIGQPQHF. The DNA for the CDR3 is TGTGCCAGCAGTTTTGTTGCGGGCATTGGTCAGCCCCAGCATTTT.

The rearrangement joins TRBV28 to TRBJ2-1; the D call may be TRBD1 or TRBD2 (5 bases each). Trimming stripped 4 bases from V and 2 bases from J, with 12 bases between. The germline CDR1 and CDR2 sequences are MDHEN and SYDVKM. The CDR3 contains 15 residues. The CDR3 is CASSSGALTYNEQFF. CDR3 DNA sequence: TGTGCCAGCAGTTCCGGGGCCTTGACCTACAATGAGCAGTTCTTC. The full variable domain, in which reference TRBV28 and TRBJ2-1 provide the parts outside the CDR3, is DVKVTQSSRYLVKRTGEKVFLECVQDMDHENMFWYRQDPGLGLRLIYFSYDVKMKEKGDIPEGYSVSREKKERFSLILESASTNQTSMYLCASSSGALTYNEQFFGPGTRLTVL.

The chain uses TRBV12-3 or TRBV12-4 and TRBJ1-2; D call uncertain. The CDR3 consists of 11 residues. Trimming shortened V by 5 bases and J by 8 bases, and 9 bases separated the two germline ends. Written as DNA, the CDR3 is TGTGCCAGCAGTACCTTGGGGGGCTACACCTTC. Encoded protein: CASSTLGGYTF.